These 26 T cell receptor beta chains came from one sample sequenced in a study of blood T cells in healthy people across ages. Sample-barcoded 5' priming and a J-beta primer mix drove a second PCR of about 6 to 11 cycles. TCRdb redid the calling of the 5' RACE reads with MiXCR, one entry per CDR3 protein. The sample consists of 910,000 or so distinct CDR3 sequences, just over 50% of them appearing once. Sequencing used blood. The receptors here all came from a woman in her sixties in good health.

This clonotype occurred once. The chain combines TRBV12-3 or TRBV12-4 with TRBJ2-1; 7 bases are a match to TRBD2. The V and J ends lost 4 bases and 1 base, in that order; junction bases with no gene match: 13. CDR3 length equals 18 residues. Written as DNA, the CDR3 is TGTGCCAGCAGTTCCAAAGGCCCGGCGGGAGAGTCCTACAATGAGCAGTTCTTC. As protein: CASSSKGPAGESYNEQFF.

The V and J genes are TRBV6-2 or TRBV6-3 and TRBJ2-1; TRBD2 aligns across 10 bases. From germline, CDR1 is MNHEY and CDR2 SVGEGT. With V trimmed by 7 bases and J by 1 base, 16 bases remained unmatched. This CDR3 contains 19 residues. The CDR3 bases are TGTGCCAGCAAGGGACTAGCGCGAAAAACCTATTGGTCCTACAATGAGCAGTTCTTC. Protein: CASKGLARKTYWSYNEQFF.

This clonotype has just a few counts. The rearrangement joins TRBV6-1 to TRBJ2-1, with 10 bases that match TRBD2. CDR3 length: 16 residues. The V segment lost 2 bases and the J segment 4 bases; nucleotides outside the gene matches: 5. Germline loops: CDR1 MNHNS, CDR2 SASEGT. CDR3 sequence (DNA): TGTGCCAGCAGTGAATCTCGAGCGGGAGGGTACAATGAGCAGTTCTTC. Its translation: CASSESRAGGYNEQFF.

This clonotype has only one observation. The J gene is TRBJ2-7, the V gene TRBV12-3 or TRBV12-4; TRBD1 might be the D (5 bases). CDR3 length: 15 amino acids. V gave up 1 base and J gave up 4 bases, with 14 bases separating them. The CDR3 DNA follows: TGTGCCAGCAGTTTAGGTGGGGCAGGGATGTACGAGCAGTACTTC. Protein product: CASSLGGAGMYEQYF.

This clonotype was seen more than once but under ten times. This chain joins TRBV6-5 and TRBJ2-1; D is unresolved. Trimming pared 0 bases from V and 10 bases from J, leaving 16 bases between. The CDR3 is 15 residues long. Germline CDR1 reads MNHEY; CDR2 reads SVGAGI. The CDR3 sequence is CASSYSPPPVQEQFF. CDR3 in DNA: TGTGCCAGCAGTTACTCTCCCCCCCCGGTACAGGAGCAGTTCTTC.

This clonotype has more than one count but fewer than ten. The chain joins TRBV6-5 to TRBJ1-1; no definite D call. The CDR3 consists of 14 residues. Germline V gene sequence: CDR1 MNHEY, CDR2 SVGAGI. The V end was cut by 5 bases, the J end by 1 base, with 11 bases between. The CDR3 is CASSDRTGNTEAFF. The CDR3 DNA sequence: TGTGCCAGCAGTGACCGGACGGGGAACACTGAAGCTTTCTTT.

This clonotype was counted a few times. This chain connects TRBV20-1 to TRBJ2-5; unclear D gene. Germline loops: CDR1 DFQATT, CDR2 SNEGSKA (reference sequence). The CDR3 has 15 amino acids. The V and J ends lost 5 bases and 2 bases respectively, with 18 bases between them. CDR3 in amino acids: CSASQLGRAQETQYF. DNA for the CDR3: TGCAGTGCTTCCCAATTGGGAAGGGCACAAGAGACCCAGTACTTC.

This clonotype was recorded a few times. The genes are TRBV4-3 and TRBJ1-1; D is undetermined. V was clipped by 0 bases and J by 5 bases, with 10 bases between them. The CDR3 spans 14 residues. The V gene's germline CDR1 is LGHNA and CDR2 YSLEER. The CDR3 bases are TGCGCCAGCAGCCAAGAAGGTTTCGGGACTGAAGCTTTCTTT. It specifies CASSQEGFGTEAFF.

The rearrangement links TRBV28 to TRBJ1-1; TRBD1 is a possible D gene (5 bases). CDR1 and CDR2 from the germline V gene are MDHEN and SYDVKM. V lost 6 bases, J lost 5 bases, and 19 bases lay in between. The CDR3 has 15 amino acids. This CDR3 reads CASSPLTEVRTEAFF. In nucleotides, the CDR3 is TGTGCCAGCAGCCCGTTGACAGAAGTTAGGACTGAAGCTTTCTTT.

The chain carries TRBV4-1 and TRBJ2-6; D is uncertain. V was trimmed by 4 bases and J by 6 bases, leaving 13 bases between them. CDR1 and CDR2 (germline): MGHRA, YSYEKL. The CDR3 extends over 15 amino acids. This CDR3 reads CASSPLRQMANVLTF. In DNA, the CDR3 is TGCGCCAGCAGCCCCCTTAGGCAAATGGCCAACGTCCTGACTTTC.

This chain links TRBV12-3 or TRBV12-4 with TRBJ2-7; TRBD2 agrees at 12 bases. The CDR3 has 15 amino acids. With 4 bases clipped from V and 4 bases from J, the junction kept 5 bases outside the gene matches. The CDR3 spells CASSSTSGSFYEQYF. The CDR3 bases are TGTGCCAGCAGTTCGACTAGCGGGAGTTTTTACGAGCAGTACTTC.

The CDR3: CASSQEPTGLARETQYF. CDR3 sequence (DNA): TGTGCCAGCAGCCAAGAGCCTACGGGACTAGCGAGGGAGACCCAGTACTTC. The chain combines TRBV3-1 with TRBJ2-5, with TRBD2 matching 10 bases. The J segment lost 5 bases and the V segment lost 0 bases, leaving 9 bases of the junction unmatched. CDR3 length: 17 amino acids. Germline V gene data show CDR1 as LGHDT and CDR2 as YNNKEL (reference sequence).

The CDR3: CASSLVNRGEETQYF. In nucleotides, the CDR3 is TGTGCCAGCAGCTTAGTCAACAGGGGCGAAGAGACCCAGTACTTC. This chain joins TRBV7-6 and TRBJ2-5, with 7 bases lining up with TRBD1. The CDR3 extends over 15 amino acids. The V gene's germline CDR1 is SGHVS and CDR2 FNYEAQ. Trimming removed 1 base from V and 3 bases from J; junction bases left unmatched: 5.

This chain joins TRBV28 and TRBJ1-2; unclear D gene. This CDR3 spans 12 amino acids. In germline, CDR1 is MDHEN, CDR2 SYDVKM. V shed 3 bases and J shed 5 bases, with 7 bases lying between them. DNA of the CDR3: TGTGCCAGCAGTTTCAGTCGTTATGGCTACACCTTC. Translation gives CASSFSRYGYTF.

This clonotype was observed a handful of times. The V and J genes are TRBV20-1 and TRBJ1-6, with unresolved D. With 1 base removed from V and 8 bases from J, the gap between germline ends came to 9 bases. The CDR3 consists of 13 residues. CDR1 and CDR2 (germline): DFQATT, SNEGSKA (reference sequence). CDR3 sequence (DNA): TGCAGTGCTAGAGGGGCGCGGGATTCACCCCTCCACTTT. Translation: CSARGARDSPLHF.

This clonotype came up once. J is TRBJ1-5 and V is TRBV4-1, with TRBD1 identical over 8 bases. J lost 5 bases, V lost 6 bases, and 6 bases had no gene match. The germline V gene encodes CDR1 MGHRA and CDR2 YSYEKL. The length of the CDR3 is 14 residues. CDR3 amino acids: CASSATGEDQPQHF. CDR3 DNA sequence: TGCGCCAGCAGTGCGACAGGGGAGGATCAGCCCCAGCATTTT.

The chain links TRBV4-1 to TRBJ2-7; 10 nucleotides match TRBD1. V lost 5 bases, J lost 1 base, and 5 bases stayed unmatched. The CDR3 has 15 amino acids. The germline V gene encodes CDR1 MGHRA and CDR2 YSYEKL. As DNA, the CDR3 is TGCGCCAGCAGCGCCGACAGGGGGCCTTCCTACGAGCAGTACTTC. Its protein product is CASSADRGPSYEQYF.

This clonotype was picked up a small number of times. The CDR3 reads CSVEMGVVNIQYF. As DNA, the CDR3 is TGCAGCGTTGAGATGGGGGTTGTGAACATTCAGTACTTC. The gene calls are TRBV29-1 and TRBJ2-4; D is tentatively TRBD1 or TRBD2 (5 bases each). Germline V CDR1 and CDR2: SQVTM, ANQGSEA. The CDR3 spans 13 residues. The V and J ends lost 3 bases and 7 bases respectively, with 13 bases between them.

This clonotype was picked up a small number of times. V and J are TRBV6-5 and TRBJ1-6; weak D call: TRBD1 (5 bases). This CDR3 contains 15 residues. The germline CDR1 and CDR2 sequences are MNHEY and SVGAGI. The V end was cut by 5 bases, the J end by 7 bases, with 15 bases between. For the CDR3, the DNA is TGTGCCAGCAGTCGAGGGGCAGGGAGGAATTCACCCCTCCACTTT. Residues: CASSRGAGRNSPLHF.

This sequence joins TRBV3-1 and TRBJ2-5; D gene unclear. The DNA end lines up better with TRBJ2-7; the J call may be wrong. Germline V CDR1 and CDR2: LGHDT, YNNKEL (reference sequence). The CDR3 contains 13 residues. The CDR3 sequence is CASSQRSPYEQYF. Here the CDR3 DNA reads TGTGCCAGCAGCCAAAGGTCTCCCTACGAGCAGTACTTC.

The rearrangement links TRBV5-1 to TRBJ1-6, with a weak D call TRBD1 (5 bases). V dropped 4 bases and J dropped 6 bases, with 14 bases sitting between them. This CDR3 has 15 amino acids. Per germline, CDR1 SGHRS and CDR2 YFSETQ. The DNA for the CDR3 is TGCGCCAGCAGCCAAGGGGAACCAACTAATTCACCCCTCCACTTT. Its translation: CASSQGEPTNSPLHF.

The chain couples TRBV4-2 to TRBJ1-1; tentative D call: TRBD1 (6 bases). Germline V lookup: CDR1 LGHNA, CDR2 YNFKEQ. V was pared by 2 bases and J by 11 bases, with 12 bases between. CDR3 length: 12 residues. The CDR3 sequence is CASSQLDRRAFF. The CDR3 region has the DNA TGTGCCAGCAGCCAACTCGACAGGAGGGCTTTCTTT.

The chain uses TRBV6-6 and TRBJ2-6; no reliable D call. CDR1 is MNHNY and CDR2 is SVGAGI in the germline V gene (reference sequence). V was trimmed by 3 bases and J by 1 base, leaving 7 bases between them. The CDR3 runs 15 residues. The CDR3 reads CASSYPGSGANVLTF. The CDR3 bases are TGTGCCAGCAGTTATCCCGGTTCTGGGGCCAACGTCCTGACTTTC.

The CDR3 coding sequence is TGTGCCAGCAGCTTGGCGACAGGGGAAGGAACGTTAGTTTCATATTACGAGCAGTACTTC. It is translated as CASSLATGEGTLVSYYEQYF. The chain has TRBV7-7 and TRBJ2-7; 8 bases are a match to TRBD1. V trimming: 3 bases; J trimming: 4 bases; junction bases outside the gene matches: 23. CDR3 size: 20 residues. Looked up from germline, CDR1 is SSHAT and CDR2 is FNYEAQ (reference sequence).

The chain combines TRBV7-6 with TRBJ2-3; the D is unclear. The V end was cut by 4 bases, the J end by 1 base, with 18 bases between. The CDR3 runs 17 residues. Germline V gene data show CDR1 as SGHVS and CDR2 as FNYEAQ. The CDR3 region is CASSYLPPGVGTDTQYF. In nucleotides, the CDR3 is TGTGCCAGCAGCTATCTTCCGCCCGGCGTCGGCACAGATACGCAGTATTTT.

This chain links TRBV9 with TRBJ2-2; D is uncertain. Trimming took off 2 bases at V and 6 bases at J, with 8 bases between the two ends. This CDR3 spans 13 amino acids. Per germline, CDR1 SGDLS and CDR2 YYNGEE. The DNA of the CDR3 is TGTGCCAGCAGCGTTACCAGCCCCGGGGAGCTGTTTTTT. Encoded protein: CASSVTSPGELFF.